One TCR beta chain is described in this entry. Its specificity is not known. The record originates from a study of cytomegalovirus exposure and HLA in healthy donors. Regarding the study as a whole: An analysis done earlier found most TCR beta V segments productive about 87% or about 30% of the time. Certain sequence variants were highly shared and formed a cluster, and this cluster was likely a sequencing artifact.

The ends were cut back, 5 bases at V and 5 bases at J, with 15 bases in the middle. CDR1 is SGHVS, CDR2 FQNEAQ, per germline. The CDR3 covers 15 residues. Researchers ran the PCR with 60 Vbeta and 13 Jbeta primers. Libraries were prepared by immunoSEQ multiplex PCR; TCRdb keeps only in-frame clonotypes and omits some of them. The table lists 65,000 to 80,000 clones, 79% of them singletons, with less than 25% in the top ten. Sequenced material: PBMCs. V and J are TRBV7-8 and TRBJ2-2, with a possible D match to TRBD2 (5 bases). The sequence derives from a woman aged 40-49 years in good health and CMV-seropositive. The DNA of the CDR3 is TGTGCCAGCAGCAATTCAGTCCCGGGGACCGGGGAGCTGTTTTTT. This gives the protein CASSNSVPGTGELFF.